This TCR beta chain was sequenced during a study of cytomegalovirus exposure and HLA in healthy donors. Study details: Within the Caucasian-associated ancestry cluster were around 81% of the roughly 400 genotyped donors.

Germline loops: CDR1 SGHTA, CDR2 FQGTGA. The CDR3 is 18 amino acids. V was pared by 1 base and J by 0 bases, with 7 bases of the junction left unmatched. The PCR made use of 60 Vbeta and 13 Jbeta primers. Repertoires were generated with immunoSEQ multiplex PCR, while TCRdb's copy carries only in-frame clones and drops some. The data hold 180,000 or so clones, with around four fifths observed a single time. The chain uses TRBV7-3 and TRBJ1-3, with TRBD1 matching 9 bases. The source material was PBMCs. The TCR comes from a woman in her twenties or thirties in good health and CMV-seronegative. Here the CDR3 reads CASSLNSGQGSSGNTIYF. In DNA, the CDR3 is TGTGCCAGCAGCTTAAACTCCGGACAGGGGAGCTCTGGAAACACCATATATTTT.